There are many counts of the clone carrying this T cell receptor beta chain. Its antigen is undetermined. The data derive from a study of CD8+CD57+ T cells in acquired aplastic anemia. Across the whole study: As sequenced from healthy donors, CD4+ cells averaged roughly 10 million reads. Study-wide results and limits: Any difference that existed in CD8+ Simpson's diversity between patients and controls was not significant. Patients shared around 31 CD8+ CDR3 sequences with controls.

TCR beta VDJ and CDR3 were profiled, and genomic DNA was the template. Using its own MiXCR run on the reads, TCRdb lists one record per CDR3 protein. In the table there are some 200,000 distinct CDR3 sequences, 34% of which are singletons. The sequence was collected from a human donor in good health, serving as a control. Specimen: sorted CD4+, CD8+, or CD8+CD57+ T cells (not recorded which) from PBMCs.

This chain's CDR3 is CASSVVEGGHWVTEAFF. In DNA, the CDR3 is TGTGCCAGCAGCGTAGTGGAGGGGGGACATTGGGTCACTGAAGCTTTCTTT. The V gene is TRBV9, the J gene TRBJ1-1; D might be TRBD1 (6 bases). In germline, CDR1 is SGDLS, CDR2 YYNGEE. Deletions cut 0 bases from V and 4 bases from J, with 19 bases between. The CDR3 length is 17 residues.